This T cell receptor beta chain was observed in a study of tumor-infiltrating lymphocytes in primary liver carcinoma. With a constant-region primer, TCR beta cDNA was made from 500 ng of total RNA. Three-round nested multiplex PCR performed with slightly modified ARM-PCR produced the TCR beta libraries. The study ran its first two PCR rounds for nine to eleven cycles each, using TRBV1-TRBV30 forward primers and a C-beta reverse primer. Each CDR3 protein gets one entry after TCRdb re-called the multiplex PCR reads with MiXCR. The table includes roughly 55,000 distinct CDR3 sequences, less than 75% detected once. General observations from the study: Detection in all five tumor regions applied to only about 7.5-24% of top clones.

CDR3 size: 13 residues. Germline values: CDR1 PRHDT, CDR2 FYEKMQ (reference sequence). As for this clonotype: Its antigen is currently unknown. One end of the junction fails to match germline, which may point to a read error.

Joint extraction of RNA and DNA used roughly 18-34 mg of bulk tissue that was unsorted. The chain links TRBV13 to TRBJ2-5; D is perhaps TRBD2 (6 bases). The specimen was liver tumor tissue from sampling region 2. Subset: tumor region T2, inferior pole. The sequence came from a man in his forties or fifties with primary liver carcinoma and hepatitis B virus infection. CDR3 sequence: CASRRRGGETQHF. The CDR3, as DNA: TGTGCCAGCAGGCGGCGCGGCGGGGAGACCCAGCACTTC.